One and the same sample provided the 22 T cell receptor beta chains below, sequenced in a study of glioma-infiltrating T cells. TCR alpha and beta CDR3 regions were amplified from RNA using iRepertoire nested multiplex PCR. TCRdb independently ran MiXCR on the multiplex PCR reads; one entry per CDR3 protein. This table holds 300,000 to 450,000 distinct CDR3 sequences, around 38% found once. Sequences were obtained from glioma tissue, nonneoplastic brain tissue, or PBMCs (not recorded which). The source is a human donor with low-grade glioma or glioblastoma, undergoing nonglioma brain surgery, or in good health (not recorded which).

This sequence joins TRBV7-2 and TRBJ1-1, with D possibly TRBD1 on 6 matching bases. This CDR3 spans 13 amino acids. Germline lookup yields CDR1 SGHTA and CDR2 FQGNSA. V was shortened by 6 bases and J by 5 bases, with 13 bases between the two germline ends. CDR3 DNA sequence: TGTGCCAGCAGTCCCCACAGGGAAACTGAAGCTTTCTTT. Its protein is CASSPHRETEAFF.

The chain joins TRBV28 to TRBJ1-5, with D tentatively TRBD1 (6 bases). V shed 5 bases and J shed 5 bases, with 19 bases lying between them. CDR3 length equals 16 residues. Germline V gene sequence: CDR1 MDHEN, CDR2 SYDVKM. The CDR3 sequence is CASSNEGGGRDQPQHF. The CDR3 nucleotides read TGTGCCAGCAGTAACGAGGGGGGGGGCAGAGATCAGCCCCAGCATTTT.

The CDR3: CASRQGAKMATEAFF. CDR3 DNA: TGTGCCAGCAGACAGGGGGCGAAGATGGCCACTGAAGCTTTCTTT. This rearrangement joins TRBV7-2 to TRBJ1-1; 9 nucleotides agree with TRBD1. Germline CDR1 and CDR2: SGHTA and FQGNSA. J was trimmed by 4 bases and V by 6 bases; bases with no gene match: 9. The CDR3 is 15 amino acids.

There are many counts of this clonotype. The chain has TRBV27 and TRBJ1-2, with 7 bases lining up with TRBD1. Germline CDR1 MNHEY, CDR2 SMNVEV (reference sequence). This CDR3 spans 15 amino acids. V was clipped by 3 bases and J by 4 bases; unmatched bases: 8. The chain's CDR3 is CASSFGTENAYGYTF. CDR3 coding DNA: TGTGCCAGCAGTTTTGGGACAGAGAACGCCTATGGCTACACCTTC.

The genes are TRBV20-1 and TRBJ2-2, with TRBD2 identical over 15 bases. The germline V gene has CDR1 DFQATT and CDR2 SNEGSKA (reference sequence). CDR3 length: 17 residues. V was pared by 1 base and J by 5 bases, with 5 bases of the junction left unmatched. This CDR3 is CSARGRTSGRDTGELFF. CDR3 nucleotide sequence: TGCAGTGCTAGAGGGAGGACTAGCGGGAGGGATACCGGGGAGCTGTTTTTT.

V usage is TRBV4-2 and J usage is TRBJ1-2; 7 bases align to TRBD1. This CDR3 is built from 13 residues. CDR1 is LGHNA and CDR2 is YNFKEQ in the germline V gene. J was trimmed by 4 bases and V by 5 bases; bases with no gene match: 4. This CDR3 is CASSGGTAYGYTF. CDR3 in DNA: TGTGCCAGCAGCGGTGGGACAGCCTATGGCTACACCTTC.

V usage is TRBV7-2 and J usage is TRBJ1-6, with D possibly being TRBD1 (6 bases). Germline-derived CDR1 and CDR2 are SGHTA and FQGNSA. V was cut by 3 bases and J by 0 bases, with 15 bases left in between. The CDR3 spans 18 residues. The CDR3 region is CASSLSRTDRSYNSPLHF. CDR3 DNA: TGTGCCAGCAGCTTGAGTCGGACAGACCGCTCCTATAATTCACCCCTCCACTTT.

V and J are TRBV20-1 and TRBJ1-4; TRBD1 matches at 7 bases. The junction had 6 bases not matched to a gene; V was cut back by 1 base and J by 4 bases. Germline V gives CDR1 DFQATT, CDR2 SNEGSKA (reference sequence). CDR3 size: 15 residues. CDR3 in DNA: TGCAGTGCTAGAGTCCGGGACAGTCTTAATGAAAAACTGTTTTTT. It specifies CSARVRDSLNEKLFF.

This clonotype was found a few times. The rearrangement uses TRBV28 and TRBJ2-7, with 8 bases fitting TRBD2. The CDR3 loop spans 14 amino acids. Germline V gives CDR1 MDHEN, CDR2 SYDVKM. V dropped 2 bases and J dropped 3; count of bases not matched to a gene: 3. CDR3 region: CASSLELADYEQYF. CDR3 sequence (DNA): TGTGCCAGCAGTTTAGAACTAGCGGACTACGAGCAGTACTTC.

The rearrangement joins TRBV7-9 to TRBJ1-1, with D maybe TRBD1 (5 bases). This CDR3 spans 13 amino acids. CDR1 is SEHNR and CDR2 is FQNEAQ in the germline V gene (reference sequence). Deletions cut 8 bases from V and 5 bases from J, with 15 bases between. CDR3 DNA: TGTGCCAGCTACACAGGACGGTATACTGAAGCTTTCTTT. As protein: CASYTGRYTEAFF.

This clonotype was counted once. This chain links TRBV7-2 with TRBJ1-3, with a weak D call TRBD1 (5 bases). The CDR3 runs to 16 residues. Deletions cut 5 bases from V and 0 bases from J, with 14 bases between. CDR1 and CDR2 from the germline V gene are SGHTA and FQGNSA. The CDR3 nucleotides are TGTGCCAGCAGCCCTTACGACAGAAACTCTGGAAACACCATATATTTT. Protein product: CASSPYDRNSGNTIYF.

The chain uses TRBV6-6 and TRBJ2-3, with 9 positions matching TRBD2. This CDR3 contains 20 residues. The V segment lost 2 bases and the J segment 2 bases; nucleotides outside the gene matches: 17. The V gene's germline CDR1 is MNHNY and CDR2 SVGAGI (reference sequence). The CDR3 spells CASSYPRLAAPGHITDTQYF. CDR3 coding DNA: TGTGCCAGCAGTTACCCCCGACTAGCGGCCCCTGGTCACATCACAGATACGCAGTATTTT.

This clonotype was picked up a small number of times. This chain uses TRBV9 with TRBJ1-1; D gene uncertain. Between the trimmed V and J ends, which lost 0 bases and 3 bases, there was a span of 12 bases. CDR3 length: 15 residues. Germline CDR1 is SGDLS and CDR2 is YYNGEE. DNA for the CDR3: TGTGCCAGCAGCGTAGTTTTCGAGGCCGACACTGAAGCTTTCTTT. This translates into CASSVVFEADTEAFF.

This clonotype occurred many times. The rearrangement links TRBV4-2 to TRBJ2-1; TRBD2 is a possible D gene (5 bases). The length of the CDR3 is 15 residues. V was shortened by 1 base and J by 0 bases, with 7 bases between the two germline ends. Germline CDR1 and CDR2: LGHNA and YNFKEQ. CDR3: CASSQGLLSYNEQFF. For the CDR3, the DNA is TGTGCCAGCAGCCAAGGACTACTCTCCTACAATGAGCAGTTCTTC.

V gene TRBV15 combines with J gene TRBJ1-2; tentatively, D is TRBD1 (6 bases). The germline V and J ends were trimmed by 7 bases and 5 bases, with 14 bases remaining between them. This CDR3 has 13 residues. Germline V gene data show CDR1 as LNHNV and CDR2 as YYDKDF (reference sequence). The CDR3: CATTIQRGYGYTF. The CDR3 DNA is TGTGCCACCACCATTCAAAGGGGGTATGGCTACACCTTC.

This clonotype appeared many times. The chain recombines TRBV7-2 with TRBJ2-2; the match to TRBD2 covers 9 bases. CDR3 size: 17 residues. J lost 4 bases, V lost 5 bases, and 11 bases had no gene match. The germline CDR1 and CDR2 sequences are SGHTA and FQGNSA. Here the CDR3 reads CASSPWASGTATGELFF. The DNA of the CDR3 is TGTGCCAGCAGCCCCTGGGCTAGCGGGACCGCCACCGGGGAGCTGTTTTTT.

This clonotype was seen at least ten times. The rearrangement uses TRBV27 and TRBJ2-7, with D possibly being TRBD1 or TRBD2 (5 bases each). This CDR3 region has 14 residues. Germline V gene lookup returns CDR1 MNHEY and CDR2 SMNVEV (reference sequence). V was clipped by 5 bases and J by 3 bases, with 14 bases between them. In nucleotides, the CDR3 is TGTGCCAGCAGTCAGGGAGATAACAGCTACGAGCAGTACTTC. This encodes CASSQGDNSYEQYF.

This clonotype was counted only a few times. The rearrangement joins TRBV20-1 to TRBJ1-1; no clear D gene. The CDR3 sequence is 15 residues long. Germline CDR1 is DFQATT and CDR2 is SNEGSKA (reference sequence). V lost 1 base and J lost 4, with 16 bases in between. The DNA of the CDR3 is TGCAGTGCTAGAGCCCCTTGGGGAGAGGCCACTGAAGCTTTCTTT. It is translated as CSARAPWGEATEAFF.

The CDR3 region is CASRQGERQPQHF. CDR3 nucleotides: TGTGCCAGCAGACAGGGTGAGCGCCAGCCCCAGCATTTT. The chain employs TRBV2 and TRBJ1-5; D possibly corresponds to TRBD1 (6 bases). This CDR3 has 13 residues. V was cut by 6 bases and J by 7 bases, with 13 bases left in between. In germline, CDR1 is SNHLY, CDR2 FYNNEI.

The genes are TRBV5-1 and TRBJ1-1, with unresolved D. Germline lookup yields CDR1 SGHRS and CDR2 YFSETQ. Trimming took 5 bases from V and 1 from J, leaving 9 bases between them. This CDR3 region has 13 residues. CDR3 in DNA: TGCGCCAGCAGTGGTAGGGAGAACACTGAAGCTTTCTTT. This gives the protein CASSGRENTEAFF.

V usage is TRBV7-2 and J usage is TRBJ1-5; D is unclear. The CDR3 has 15 residues. Germline assignment: CDR1 SGHTA and CDR2 FQGNSA. The germline V and J ends were trimmed by 1 base and 2 bases, with 9 bases remaining between them. The CDR3 protein is CASSLDRAGNQPQHF. The CDR3 region has the DNA TGTGCCAGCAGCTTAGATAGGGCGGGCAATCAGCCCCAGCATTTT.

This clonotype has a count of ten or more. This chain uses TRBV6-1 with TRBJ2-5; a weak D match, TRBD1 (5 bases). CDR1 is MNHNS and CDR2 is SASEGT in the germline V gene. The CDR3 covers 15 residues. V was pared by 7 bases and J by 5 bases, with 20 bases between. Here the CDR3 reads CASNLGHGAHETQYF. In nucleotides, the CDR3 is TGTGCCAGCAACCTAGGCCATGGGGCGCATGAGACCCAGTACTTC.